One sample yielded the 5 T cell receptor beta chains listed below, sequenced in a study of T cell changes during pregnancy in multiple sclerosis. Some clones are missing from TCRdb's copy, which holds only in-frame ones; the method was immunoSEQ multiplex PCR. The sample comprises more than 75,000 clones, 85% to 95% of which are singletons, and approximately 0.93% rests with the top ten. The sample in question was peripheral blood, obtained in the first trimester of pregnancy. These receptors were collected from a female donor with multiple sclerosis, enrolled in a pregnancy study.

The chain joins TRBV25-1 to TRBJ1-2; D unclear. The germline gives CDR1 MGHDK, CDR2 SYGVNS. The CDR3 contains 14 residues. V lost 4 bases, J lost 8 bases, and 17 bases lay in between. CDR3 amino acids: CASSASGRVEGYTF. The CDR3 DNA sequence: TGTGCCAGCAGTGCCTCTGGGAGGGTAGAGGGCTACACCTTC.

The gene calls are TRBV2 and TRBJ2-1; 11 bases are shared with TRBD2. The CDR3 extends over 18 amino acids. From germline, CDR1 is SNHLY and CDR2 FYNNEI. Trimming at V came to 9 bases and at J to 0 bases, leaving 13 bases not matched to a gene. The CDR3 region is CARETGTSGLSSYNEQFF. The CDR3 DNA sequence: TGTGCCAGAGAGACCGGGACTAGCGGCCTTAGCTCCTACAATGAGCAGTTCTTC.

V usage is TRBV19 and J usage is TRBJ2-3; 8 bases agree with TRBD2. With 3 bases clipped from V and 3 bases from J, the junction kept 8 bases outside the gene matches. This CDR3 is 16 amino acids long. CDR1 LNHDA and CDR2 SQIVND come from the germline V gene (reference sequence). This CDR3 reads CASSIVSGSGTDTQYF. The CDR3 nucleotides read TGTGCCAGTAGTATCGTGAGCGGGAGTGGAACAGATACGCAGTATTTT.

V gene TRBV30 combines with J gene TRBJ1-1; D uncertain. Trimming pared 4 bases from V and 5 bases from J, leaving 17 bases between. The germline gives CDR1 GTSNPN, CDR2 SVGIG (reference sequence). The CDR3 contains 14 residues. The CDR3 DNA sequence: TGTGCCTGGACGACGTCCGTCCGAGGAACTGAAGCTTTCTTT. It yields the protein CAWTTSVRGTEAFF.

This chain uses TRBV5-4 with TRBJ1-4; tentative D call: TRBD1 (6 bases). Germline V lookup: CDR1 SGHNT, CDR2 YYREEE (reference sequence). Deletions cut 4 bases from V and 2 bases from J, with 15 bases between. The CDR3 extends over 16 amino acids. The CDR3 nucleotides are TGTGCCAGCAGCCCCGGGGGGGGGCGGACTAATGAAAAACTGTTTTTT. It encodes CASSPGGGRTNEKLFF. The full variable domain, its missing parts supplied by reference TRBV5-4 and TRBJ1-4, is ETGVTQSPTHLIKTRGQQVTLRCSSQSGHNTVSWYQQALGQGPQFIFQYYREEENGRGNFPPRFSGLQFPNYSSELNVNALELDDSALYLCASSPGGGRTNEKLFFGSGTQLSVL.